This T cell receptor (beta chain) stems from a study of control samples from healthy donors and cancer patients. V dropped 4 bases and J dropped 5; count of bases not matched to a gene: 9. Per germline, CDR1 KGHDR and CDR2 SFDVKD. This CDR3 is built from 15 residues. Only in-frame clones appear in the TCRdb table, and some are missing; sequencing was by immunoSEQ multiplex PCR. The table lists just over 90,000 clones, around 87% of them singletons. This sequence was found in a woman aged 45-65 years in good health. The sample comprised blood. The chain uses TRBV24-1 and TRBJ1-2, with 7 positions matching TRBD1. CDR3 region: CATSEAGQFVYGYTF. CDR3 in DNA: TGTGCCACCAGTGAGGCGGGACAGTTCGTTTATGGCTACACCTTC.